The 32 T cell receptor beta chains presented below share a single source sample, sequenced in a study of shared clonotypes between healthy human individuals. The assay was immunoSEQ multiplex PCR, and TCRdb's table has in-frame clones only and misses some. The sample has 2 million to 2.5 million clones, approximately 95% seen once. The sample was naive CD4+ T cells from PBMCs. As to subset: CD45RA+ positively selected. These receptors came from a man aged 18 to 30 in good health. Some clones in this sample may be carry-over from other donors' samples.

In DNA form, the CDR3 reads TGCGCCAGCAGCCTTCTGACAGGGTCGGATGAAAAACTGTTTTTT. It encodes CASSLLTGSDEKLFF. The chain combines TRBV5-1 with TRBJ1-4, with TRBD1 matching 7 bases. The V and J ends lost 4 bases and 6 bases, in that order; junction bases with no gene match: 9. Germline values: CDR1 SGHRS, CDR2 YFSETQ. This CDR3 contains 15 residues.

This chain uses TRBV7-9 with TRBJ1-2; 8 positions match TRBD1. Unmatched junction bases numbered 15, after V lost 4 bases and J lost 8 bases. The length of the CDR3 is 16 residues. Per germline, CDR1 SEHNR and CDR2 FQNEAQ (reference sequence). The CDR3: CASSSGYRGNGIGYTF. The CDR3 coding sequence is TGTGCCAGCAGCTCCGGATACAGGGGGAATGGAATAGGCTACACCTTC.

The chain is built from TRBV10-3 and TRBJ1-5; the D gene is possibly TRBD1 (6 bases). V lost 3 bases to trimming and J lost 4 bases, with 10 bases between them. The CDR3 sequence is 14 residues long. CDR1 is ENHRY, CDR2 SYGVKD, per germline. CDR3 amino acids: CAISETGINQPQHF. The DNA for the CDR3 is TGTGCCATCAGTGAAACAGGGATTAATCAGCCCCAGCATTTT.

This clone was seen just once. The V and J genes are TRBV18 and TRBJ1-2, with D perhaps matching TRBD1 (5 bases). The V and J ends lost 4 bases and 4 bases respectively, with 10 bases between them. Germline V gene data show CDR1 as KGHSH and CDR2 as LQKENI. This CDR3 has 13 amino acids. Here the CDR3 DNA reads TGTGCCAGCTCACAACAGGTGACCTATGGCTACACCTTC. It encodes CASSQQVTYGYTF. Full variable domain (outside the CDR3, taken from reference TRBV18 and TRBJ1-2): NAGVMQNPRHLVRRRGQEARLRCSPMKGHSHVYWYRQLPEEGLKFMVYLQKENIIDESGMPKERFSAEFPKEGPSILRIQQVVRGDSAAYFCASSQQVTYGYTFGSGTRLTVV.

J is TRBJ2-3 and V is TRBV4-3, with 11 bases that match TRBD2. V trimming: 1 base; J trimming: 7 bases; junction bases outside the gene matches: 10. The CDR3 contains 17 residues. Germline CDR1 LGHNA, CDR2 YSLEER. For the CDR3, the DNA is TGCGCCAGCAGCCAAGCGTATACGACTAGCGGGAAACATACGCAGTATTTT. This codes for CASSQAYTTSGKHTQYF.

The chain carries TRBV5-1 and TRBJ2-7; 7 nucleotides align to TRBD2. J lost 3 bases, V lost 2 bases, and 5 bases had no gene match. Germline CDR1 SGHRS, CDR2 YFSETQ. This CDR3 has 14 amino acids. DNA of the CDR3: TGCGCCAGCAGCTTTGCGGGAGAAAACTACGAGCAGTACTTC. Translation: CASSFAGENYEQYF.

J is TRBJ1-1 and V is TRBV5-5, with 9 nucleotides matching TRBD1. The V and J ends lost 6 bases and 7 bases, in that order; junction bases with no gene match: 10. The V gene's germline CDR1 is SGHKS and CDR2 YYEKEE (reference sequence). CDR3 length equals 14 residues. CDR3 in DNA: TGTGCCAGCAACTACAGGGGGCATTGGGATGAAGCTTTCTTT. Amino acid sequence: CASNYRGHWDEAFF.

The genes are TRBV7-3 and TRBJ2-1; TRBD2 agrees at 11 bases. Germline CDR1 reads SGHTA; CDR2 reads FQGTGA. J gave up 5 bases and V 4 bases, and 4 bases lay outside the gene matches. The CDR3 has 15 amino acids. CDR3 nucleotides: TGTGCCAGCAGCTACCCGGGACTAGCGGACAATGAGCAGTTCTTC. This translates into CASSYPGLADNEQFF.

The rearrangement uses TRBV25-1 and TRBJ2-7; the D gene is possibly TRBD2 (5 bases). Germline CDR1 and CDR2: MGHDK and SYGVNS. This CDR3 comprises 15 residues. The V gene lost 4 bases and the J gene lost 0 bases, with 13 bases spanning the gap. This CDR3 reads CASSGVGISSYEQYF. The CDR3 DNA reads TGTGCCAGCAGTGGCGTCGGGATTAGCTCCTACGAGCAGTACTTC.

This clone was seen a handful of times. The chain has TRBV18 and TRBJ1-4, with a tentative D call TRBD1 (5 bases). The CDR3 totals 14 residues. Germline V gene data show CDR1 as KGHSH and CDR2 as LQKENI. V was trimmed by 6 bases and J by 10 bases, leaving 18 bases between them. The CDR3 DNA reads TGTGCCAGCTCTCTCGGGCAGGGAGGTGGAAAACTGTTTTTT. Protein sequence: CASSLGQGGGKLFF.

V and J are TRBV5-6 and TRBJ2-7; D may be TRBD2 (6 bases). The germline V gene has CDR1 SGHDT and CDR2 YYEEEE. The CDR3 spans 13 residues. The V and J ends lost 6 bases and 6 bases respectively, with 16 bases between them. The CDR3 here is CASKQAGAPEQYF. The CDR3 DNA follows: TGTGCCAGCAAACAAGCGGGTGCCCCCGAGCAGTACTTC.

The chain employs TRBV27 and TRBJ2-1; D gene uncertain. The CDR3 loop spans 15 amino acids. Germline CDR1 reads MNHEY; CDR2 reads SMNVEV (reference sequence). V was trimmed by 6 bases and J by 6 bases, leaving 18 bases between them. As DNA, the CDR3 is TGTGCCAGCAGCCCGAGGCTACTTACCCCCAATGAGCAGTTCTTC. Protein sequence: CASSPRLLTPNEQFF.

V gene TRBV15 combines with J gene TRBJ1-2, with D uncertain. The CDR3 extends over 16 amino acids. The germline CDR1 and CDR2 sequences are LNHNV and YYDKDF (reference sequence). Trimming took off 0 bases at V and 0 bases at J, with 11 bases between the two ends. The CDR3 bases are TGTGCCACCAGCAGAGATAAGGCTGGGTCTAACTATGGCTACACCTTC. It is translated as CATSRDKAGSNYGYTF.

This chain connects TRBV5-1 to TRBJ2-4, with D possibly matching TRBD1 (5 bases). Germline CDR1 and CDR2: SGHRS and YFSETQ. This CDR3 region has 14 residues. V was cut by 1 base and J by 8 bases, with 13 bases left in between. CDR3 in DNA: TGCGCCAGCAGCTTGTCAGGGTTTCACGACATTCAGTACTTC. Its translation: CASSLSGFHDIQYF.

V gene TRBV27 combines with J gene TRBJ2-1; 9 bases align to TRBD2. Germline CDR1 MNHEY, CDR2 SMNVEV (reference sequence). This CDR3 spans 17 amino acids. Trimming cost V 2 bases and J 0 bases; bases outside gene matches: 5. The chain's CDR3 is CASSLAGGAYSYNEQFF. The CDR3 DNA is TGTGCCAGCAGTTTAGCGGGGGGGGCCTACTCCTACAATGAGCAGTTCTTC.

The CDR3 is CASSAGTARIAKNIQYF. The CDR3 DNA follows: TGTGCCAGCAGTGCCGGGACAGCTAGAATAGCCAAAAACATTCAGTACTTC. V usage is TRBV6-1 and J usage is TRBJ2-4; 7 bases fit TRBD1. Germline values: CDR1 MNHNS, CDR2 SASEGT. V dropped 4 bases and J dropped 0; count of bases not matched to a gene: 9. This CDR3 contains 17 residues.

V and J are TRBV27 and TRBJ1-5; D remains ambiguous. This CDR3 is 18 amino acids long. Trimming cost V 3 bases and J 0 bases, with 18 bases left between them. Germline CDR1 reads MNHEY; CDR2 reads SMNVEV (reference sequence). CDR3 loop: CASSFRSSGAYSNQPQHF. The CDR3 nucleotides read TGTGCCAGCAGTTTTCGGTCGTCGGGTGCGTATAGCAATCAGCCCCAGCATTTT.

Remarks on this clone: Other DNA sequences of this sample code for an identical CDR3. The chain uses TRBV5-1 and TRBJ1-4, with 7 bases matching TRBD1. The ends lost 2 bases at V and 5 bases at J; junction bases unmatched: 3. From germline, CDR1 is SGHRS and CDR2 YFSETQ. This CDR3 has 14 amino acids. In DNA, the CDR3 is TGCGCCAGCAGCTTCGGACAGGTGAATGAAAAACTGTTTTTT. It specifies CASSFGQVNEKLFF.

The chain joins TRBV5-1 to TRBJ1-5, with 9 bases aligning to TRBD1. The CDR3 sequence is 14 residues long. The trim removed 2 bases at V and 5 bases at J, leaving 2 bases unmatched. CDR1 is SGHRS, CDR2 YFSETQ, per germline. The CDR3 DNA follows: TGCGCCAGCAGCTTACAGGGGGCCGATCAGCCCCAGCATTTT. Protein sequence: CASSLQGADQPQHF.

The chain joins TRBV4-1 to TRBJ2-2, with D perhaps being TRBD1 or TRBD2 (5 bases each). V was clipped by 4 bases and J by 0 bases, with 12 bases between them. CDR1 and CDR2 from the germline V gene are MGHRA and YSYEKL. This CDR3 spans 16 amino acids. The chain's CDR3 is CASSPWDASNTGELFF. CDR3 nucleotides: TGCGCCAGCAGCCCCTGGGACGCGTCGAACACCGGGGAGCTGTTTTTT.

The count of this clone is one. CDR3 loop: CASRSTGQNTGELFF. The CDR3 coding sequence is TGTGCCAGCAGATCTACGGGACAGAACACCGGGGAGCTGTTTTTT. The J gene is TRBJ2-2, the V gene TRBV5-4, with a tentative D call TRBD1 (6 bases). Germline lookup yields CDR1 SGHNT and CDR2 YYREEE (reference sequence). The CDR3 covers 15 residues. V gave up 5 bases and J gave up 1 base, with 12 bases separating them.

A remark on this clone: This same CDR3 is encoded by further DNA sequences in the sample. This rearrangement joins TRBV7-3 to TRBJ2-5; D ambiguous. CDR1 and CDR2 from the germline V gene are SGHTA and FQGTGA. Trimming took 3 bases from V and 2 from J, leaving 10 bases between them. This CDR3 contains 14 residues. The CDR3: CASSLVGQQETQYF. As DNA, the CDR3 is TGTGCCAGCAGCTTGGTTGGTCAACAAGAGACCCAGTACTTC.

The rearrangement links TRBV14 to TRBJ2-1, with D possibly TRBD2 on 6 matching bases. The germline V and J ends were trimmed by 0 bases and 0 bases, with 9 bases remaining between them. CDR1 and CDR2 (germline): SGHDN, FVKESK. The CDR3 consists of 16 residues. In nucleotides, the CDR3 is TGTGCCAGCAGCCAAGAGAAGCGGGTCTCCTACAATGAGCAGTTCTTC. It translates to CASSQEKRVSYNEQFF.

The V and J genes are TRBV2 and TRBJ2-5; D is ambiguous. The V end was cut by 1 base, the J end by 3 bases, with 12 bases between. Germline V gene lookup returns CDR1 SNHLY and CDR2 FYNNEI. The CDR3 contains 15 residues. The CDR3 bases are TGTGCCAGCAGTGAAGTGGTGGGAAAGGAAGAGACCCAGTACTTC. As protein: CASSEVVGKEETQYF.

V gene TRBV28 combines with J gene TRBJ1-4; TRBD1 might be the D (5 bases). CDR3 length: 14 amino acids. Trimming shortened V by 6 bases and J by 2 bases, and 10 bases separated the two germline ends. Per the germline V gene, CDR1 is MDHEN and CDR2 is SYDVKM. The CDR3 spells CASRAGGTNEKLFF. In nucleotides, the CDR3 is TGTGCCAGCAGAGCGGGGGGTACTAATGAAAAACTGTTTTTT.

The chain employs TRBV6-5 and TRBJ2-7; 7 bases agree with TRBD1. The junction had 4 bases not matched to a gene; V was cut back by 6 bases and J by 2 bases. The length of the CDR3 is 13 residues. Germline CDR1 reads MNHEY; CDR2 reads SVGAGI. The CDR3 region is CASRRGPPYEQYF. The CDR3, as DNA: TGTGCCAGCAGGAGGGGGCCCCCCTACGAGCAGTACTTC.

This rearrangement joins TRBV2 to TRBJ1-2; 10 bases are a match to TRBD1. The germline CDR1 and CDR2 sequences are SNHLY and FYNNEI. The CDR3 runs to 16 residues. V dropped 4 bases and J dropped 2; count of bases not matched to a gene: 7. The CDR3 reads CASSVGTGASNYGYTF. For the CDR3, the DNA is TGTGCCAGCAGTGTAGGGACAGGGGCCTCGAACTATGGCTACACCTTC.

V and J are TRBV19 and TRBJ2-7, with 8 bases identical to TRBD1. Trimming at V came to 5 bases and at J to 2 bases, leaving 5 bases not matched to a gene. The CDR3 runs 14 residues. The V gene's germline CDR1 is LNHDA and CDR2 SQIVND (reference sequence). The CDR3 region is CASSPRDRPYEQYF. The CDR3 bases are TGTGCCAGTAGTCCTCGGGACAGGCCCTACGAGCAGTACTTC.

V is TRBV2 and J is TRBJ2-7, with 7 bases fitting TRBD1. V lost 6 bases and J lost 1; bases outside the gene matches: 9. This CDR3 region has 15 residues. Germline lookup yields CDR1 SNHLY and CDR2 FYNNEI. The DNA of the CDR3 is TGTGCCAGCAGGGTACGGGACAGTCTTTCCTACGAGCAGTACTTC. Translation: CASRVRDSLSYEQYF.

The rearrangement links TRBV5-1 to TRBJ2-1, with 10 bases identical to TRBD2. J gave up 5 bases and V 4 bases, and 9 bases lay outside the gene matches. CDR3 length equals 16 residues. Looked up from germline, CDR1 is SGHRS and CDR2 is YFSETQ. The CDR3: CASSVAGTSEHNEQFF. CDR3 DNA sequence: TGCGCCAGCAGCGTCGCCGGGACTAGCGAACACAATGAGCAGTTCTTC.

The rearrangement links TRBV30 to TRBJ2-5; no clear D. The germline CDR1 and CDR2 sequences are GTSNPN and SVGIG (reference sequence). This CDR3 is 13 amino acids long. Trimming pared 0 bases from V and 5 bases from J, leaving 10 bases between. This chain's CDR3 is CAWSVLGKETQYF. CDR3 nucleotide sequence: TGTGCCTGGAGTGTCCTGGGGAAGGAGACCCAGTACTTC. The full variable domain, completed using reference TRBV30 and TRBJ2-5, is SQTIHQWPATLVQPVGSPLSLECTVEGTSNPNLYWYRQAAGRGLQLLFYSVGIGQISSEVPQNLSASRPQDRQFILSSKKLLLSDSGFYLCAWSVLGKETQYFGPGTRLLVL.

The V gene is TRBV6-1, the J gene TRBJ2-7; 7 bases fit TRBD2. Germline V CDR1 and CDR2: MNHNS, SASEGT. The ends lost 9 bases at V and 7 bases at J; junction bases unmatched: 15. CDR3 length: 14 residues. CDR3 region: CASLFRGRAGEQYF. In nucleotides, the CDR3 is TGTGCCAGTCTTTTCCGGGGGAGGGCTGGTGAGCAGTACTTC.